The clone carrying this TCR beta chain showed up many times. Its target is unknown. Germline CDR1 SGHRS, CDR2 YFSETQ. CDR3 length equals 14 residues. V was pared by 1 base and J by 8 bases, with 13 bases between. TCRdb reprocessed the 5' RACE reads via MiXCR and lists one record per CDR3 protein. This table has some 32,000 distinct CDR3 sequences, around 27% appearing once. Cells sorted as Tregs were CD4+, CD25+ and CD127-/low. Study-level results: Tumor-infiltrating Treg TCR alpha and beta sequences overlapped most with tumor naive CD4+ T cells, then blood naive.

The chain is built from TRBV5-1 and TRBJ2-1; unclear D gene. This TCR derives from a female donor with breast cancer. Sample: tumor-infiltrating Tregs sorted from the breast tumor. Here the CDR3 reads CASSLSRPFYEQFF. The CDR3 region has the DNA TGCGCCAGCAGCTTGTCGAGACCTTTCTATGAGCAGTTCTTC.